Listed below are T cell receptor beta chains from one sample, sequenced in a study of T cells in Graves' hyperthyroidism and ophthalmopathy. Via MiXCR, TCRdb re-called the multiplex PCR reads, giving one row per CDR3 protein. The table has nearly 750,000 distinct CDR3 sequences, 35% seen once. Sequenced input: blood. The receptors originated from a woman in her thirties or forties with Graves' hyperthyroidism. The CDR3 runs from the conserved cysteine through the conserved F or W. Each record gives: clone size, J gene, CDR3 length, D gene, V gene, CDR3 DNA, CDR3 protein. The D gene is left open where the match is weak. The size entry is marked missing in some rows and otherwise reads once, few, many or a size class.

many	TRBJ2-5	17	TRBD1	TRBV4-1	TGCGCCAGCAGCTCCCGGACAGGGAGAGGGGCCAAAGAGACCCAGTACTTC	CASSSRTGRGAKETQYF
-	TRBJ1-2	14	-	TRBV13	TGTGCCAGCAGTTCGAAAAGAGGGGCCTATGGCTACACCTTC	CASSSKRGAYGYTF
many	TRBJ2-6	14	-	TRBV10-3	TGTGCCATCAGGGAGGGGGCTGGGGCCAACGTCCTGACTTTC	CAIREGAGANVLTF
-	TRBJ1-2	13	-	TRBV12-3/TRBV12-4	TGTGCCAGCAGTTCGATTGACTCTTATGGCTACACCTTC	CASSSIDSYGYTF
many	TRBJ2-7	14	TRBD1	TRBV7-3	TGTGCCAAATTAGACACCGGGACAGCCGAAGGGCAGTACTTC	CAKLDTGTAEGQYF
once	TRBJ2-5	16	-	TRBV24-1	TGTGCCACCAGTGATCCGGAAGGGACGGGGCAAGAGACCCAGTACTTC	CATSDPEGTGQETQYF
-	TRBJ1-5	16	TRBD1	TRBV10-3	TGTGCCAGCAGTCGAGGGGGCAGAGGGCTAGGGCAGCCCCAGCATTTT	CASSRGGRGLGQPQHF
-	TRBJ1-2	17	TRBD1	TRBV19	TGTGCCAGTAGTATAAGCTGGGACAGGGCCTCCGCTGTGGGCTACACCTTC	CASSISWDRASAVGYTF
-	TRBJ2-7	17	-	TRBV19	TGTGCCAGTAGTATAGATGCGAGTTCTCTACTTTCCTACGAGCAGTACTTC	CASSIDASSLLSYEQYF
-	TRBJ2-5	13	-	TRBV18	TGTGCCAGCTCACTCAGTATTGAAGAGACCCAGTACTTC	CASSLSIEETQYF
few	TRBJ2-7	12	TRBD1	TRBV20-1	TGCAGTGCTAGAGAACAGGGGACCGAGCAGTACTTC	CSAREQGTEQYF
-	TRBJ1-1	14	-	TRBV19	TGTGCCAGTACCCTTCCGGGGGCGCGGACTGAAGCTTTCTTT	CASTLPGARTEAFF
-	TRBJ2-2	17	-	TRBV7-9	TGCGCCAGCAGCCAAGATCAGTGGGGGCAGGGTACCGGGGAGCTGTTTTTT	CASSQDQWGQGTGELFF
-	TRBJ2-7	13	-	TRBV7-2	TGTGCCAGCAGTTACGTCGGTGGAGGAGAGCAGTACTTC	CASSYVGGGEQYF
many	TRBJ1-3	13	-	TRBV24-1	TGTGCCACTGCCCCAGGGACTGGAAACACCATATATTTT	CATAPGTGNTIYF
-	TRBJ2-5	14	TRBD2	TRBV20-1	TGCAGTGCTAGAGACCCGGGGGGGGAAGAGACCCAGTACTTC	CSARDPGGEETQYF
-	TRBJ1-2	15	TRBD1	TRBV27	TGTGCCAGCAGTTTTTTGGGACAGGCTAGCAGCGGCTACACCTTC	CASSFLGQASSGYTF
-	TRBJ1-6	17	-	TRBV10-2	TGTGCCAGCAGTTACCGAGGGCCAGGAACCTATAATTCACCCCTCCACTTT	CASSYRGPGTYNSPLHF
few	TRBJ2-7	17	TRBD2	TRBV4-3	TGCGCCAGCAGCCAAGATCTAAGGGCTAGCGGCTCCTACGAGCAGTACTTC	CASSQDLRASGSYEQYF
many	TRBJ1-6	13	-	TRBV19	TGTGCCAGTACCCCCCCTGAGGGGTTGCCCCTCCACTTT	CASTPPEGLPLHF
-	TRBJ2-5	17	-	TRBV11-1	TGTGCCAGCAGTTTAAAGGGTGAAGGGGGGACCCAAGAGACCCAGTACTTC	CASSLKGEGGTQETQYF
-	TRBJ2-2	13	-	TRBV12-3/TRBV12-4	TGTGCCAGCAGTTTCCAGGCCACCGGGGAGCTGTTTTTT	CASSFQATGELFF
few	TRBJ2-5	20	TRBD2	TRBV7-3	TGTGCCAGCAGCGATAGACCGGGACTAGGGGTTCGGATCGTTCCGGAGACCCAGTACTTC	CASSDRPGLGVRIVPETQYF
-	TRBJ1-5	14	-	TRBV15	TGTGCCACCAGCAGGGCTTTAACGGGAGAGACCCAGCATTTT	CATSRALTGETQHF
few	TRBJ2-2	12	TRBD1	TRBV20-1	TGCAGTGCCCCAGGGGGCATCGGGGAGCTGTTTTTT	CSAPGGIGELFF
many	TRBJ2-7	12	-	TRBV7-2	TGTGCCAGCAGCCGATCAGGGCGCGAGCAGTACTTC	CASSRSGREQYF
many	TRBJ1-5	15	TRBD1	TRBV6-6	TGTGCCAGCAGTTACGACGGGACAGTCAATCAGCCCCAGCATTTT	CASSYDGTVNQPQHF
many	TRBJ1-2	13	-	TRBV5-6	TGTGCCAGCAGCCTAGACCGCTTTCGCGGCTACACCTTC	CASSLDRFRGYTF
-	TRBJ1-1	14	-	TRBV7-2	TGTGCCAGCAGCTTAGTCGAGACCGTTTTTGAAGCTTTCTTT	CASSLVETVFEAFF
many	TRBJ2-5	13	TRBD1	TRBV5-1	TGTGCCAGCAGCTTGGGGACAGAAGAGACCCAGTACTTC	CASSLGTEETQYF
many	TRBJ2-5	12	-	TRBV5-5	TGTGCCAGCAGCCTTGAGGTGGAGACCCAGTACTTC	CASSLEVETQYF
-	TRBJ2-6	17	TRBD1	TRBV6-1	TGTGCCAGCAGCCGACAGGGGGCAGGGGCTGGGGCCAACGTCCTGACTTTC	CASSRQGAGAGANVLTF
-	TRBJ1-3	13	-	TRBV29-1	TGCAGTTTACGGCCCCCTGACGGAAACACCATATATTTT	CSLRPPDGNTIYF
-	TRBJ1-3	14	-	TRBV12-3/TRBV12-4	TGTGCCAGCAGTTTAAGAAGGAGAGGAAACACCATATATTTT	CASSLRRRGNTIYF
-	TRBJ1-2	12	TRBD1	TRBV20-1	TGCAGTGCGCCCAGGACAGGGTCCGGCTACACCTTC	CSAPRTGSGYTF
many	TRBJ2-7	11	-	TRBV7-8	TGTGCCAGCAGCTTCACCCACGAGCAGTACTTC	CASSFTHEQYF
-	TRBJ2-2	14	-	TRBV7-2	TGTGCCAGCAGCCTATACCAGTGGACCGGGGAGCTGTTTTTT	CASSLYQWTGELFF
many	TRBJ1-1	12	-	TRBV19	TGTGCCAGTAGTGTCGCGAACACTGAAGCTTTCTTT	CASSVANTEAFF
many	TRBJ1-2	9	-	TRBV12-3/TRBV12-4	TGTGCCAGGGGCTCCGGCTACACCTTC	CARGSGYTF
once	TRBJ1-4	15	-	TRBV7-2	TGTGCCAGCAGCCCCGGGGGCCTGGATATTGAAAAACTGTTTTTT	CASSPGGLDIEKLFF
-	TRBJ1-2	13	-	TRBV2	TGTGCCAGCAGTGTGGGGGGGCTGGATGGCTACACCTTC	CASSVGGLDGYTF
-	TRBJ2-2	17	TRBD2	TRBV10-3	TGTGCCATCAGTGAGGGCAGCGGGAGTCAGCACACCGGGGAGCTGTTTTTT	CAISEGSGSQHTGELFF
many	TRBJ2-5	13	-	TRBV12-3/TRBV12-4	TGTGCTAGCAGCCGTACAGTACAAGAGACCCAGTACTTC	CASSRTVQETQYF
many	TRBJ2-7	14	TRBD1	TRBV20-1	TGCAGTGCTGCCCTGACAGGGCCCTCCTACGAGCAGTACTTC	CSAALTGPSYEQYF
few	TRBJ2-7	15	-	TRBV7-2	TGTGCCAGCAGCCCTGTTGGGGGTTATTCCTACGAGCAGTACTTC	CASSPVGGYSYEQYF
few	TRBJ2-7	12	TRBD2	TRBV7-8	TGTGCCAGCAGAGCGGGGATCTACGAGCAGTACTTC	CASRAGIYEQYF
many	TRBJ1-1	14	-	TRBV29-1	TGCAGCGTTGAAGGGTCGGCAGGCTTCACTGAAGCTTTCTTT	CSVEGSAGFTEAFF
-	TRBJ1-4	16	-	TRBV4-1	TGCGCCAGCAGCAAGACAGGAGTTGCAACTAATGAAAAACTGTTTTTT	CASSKTGVATNEKLFF
few	TRBJ1-5	13	-	TRBV3-1	TGTGCCAGCAGCCCACCCGGGGCCCAGCCCCAGCATTTT	CASSPPGAQPQHF
-	TRBJ1-4	14	TRBD1	TRBV27	TGTGCCAGCAGCATAAGGACAGGGGCGGAAAAACTGTTTTTT	CASSIRTGAEKLFF
-	TRBJ2-7	11	-	TRBV20-1	TGCGGTGCCCCGCGGTTCTACGAGCAGTACTTC	CGAPRFYEQYF
-	TRBJ2-7	15	TRBD1	TRBV24-1	TGTGCCACCAGTGATTCCTCCGGGACAGGGTACGAGCAGTACTTC	CATSDSSGTGYEQYF
-	TRBJ2-7	14	-	TRBV24-1	TGTGCCAGCAGTCCGCAGGGGGACTACCACGAGCAGTACTTC	CASSPQGDYHEQYF
-	TRBJ2-2	16	TRBD2	TRBV6-5	TGTGCCAGCAGTTTAAGTGGCCTCGGGAGGACCGGGGAGCTGTTTTTT	CASSLSGLGRTGELFF
few	TRBJ2-1	15	-	TRBV12-3/TRBV12-4	TGTGCCAGCAGCCGGACAGGTATCGGGAGCAATGAGCAGTTCTTC	CASSRTGIGSNEQFF
-	TRBJ2-5	10	-	TRBV7-9	TGTGCCAGCAAACGGGGGACCCAGTACTTC	CASKRGTQYF
-	TRBJ2-7	14	-	TRBV11-2	TGTGCCAGCAGCCAGTATCAGGGGCCCTACGAGCAGTACTTC	CASSQYQGPYEQYF
-	TRBJ1-2	17	TRBD1	TRBV10-3	TGTGCCATCAGTGTCCGTGCGGTGGCAGGGGGCTACGGTGGCTACACCTTC	CAISVRAVAGGYGGYTF
-	TRBJ1-1	13	-	TRBV10-3	TGTGCCATCACGGAACAGGGAGCTACTGAAGCTTTCTTT	CAITEQGATEAFF